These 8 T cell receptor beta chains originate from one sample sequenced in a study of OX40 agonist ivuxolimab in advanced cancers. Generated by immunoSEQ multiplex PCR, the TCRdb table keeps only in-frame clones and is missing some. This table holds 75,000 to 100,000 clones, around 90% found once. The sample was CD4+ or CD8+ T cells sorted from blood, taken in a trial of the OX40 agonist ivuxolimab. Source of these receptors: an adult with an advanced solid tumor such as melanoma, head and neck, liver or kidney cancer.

The CDR3 reads CASSPRLAGAGELFF. CDR3 DNA: TGTGCCAGCAGTCCCCGACTAGCGGGAGCCGGGGAGCTGTTTTTT. This chain connects TRBV6-5 to TRBJ2-2; 12 bases map to TRBD2. V shed 5 bases, J shed 6 bases, and the junction held 4 bases outside the gene matches. Germline loops: CDR1 MNHEY, CDR2 SVGAGI. CDR3 length equals 15 residues.

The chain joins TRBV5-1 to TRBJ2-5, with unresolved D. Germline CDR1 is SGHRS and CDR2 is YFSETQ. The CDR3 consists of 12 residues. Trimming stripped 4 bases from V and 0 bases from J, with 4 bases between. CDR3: CASSAHQETQYF. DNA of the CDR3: TGCGCCAGCAGCGCCCACCAAGAGACCCAGTACTTC.

Written as DNA, the CDR3 is TGTGCCAGTAGTATAGATCTATTGTGGAGGGCTAATCAGCCCCAGCATTTT. Protein sequence: CASSIDLLWRANQPQHF. The chain uses TRBV19 and TRBJ1-5, with D unclear. The ends were cut back, 0 bases at V and 4 bases at J, with 16 bases in the middle. The CDR3 is 17 amino acids. Germline loops: CDR1 LNHDA, CDR2 SQIVND (reference sequence).

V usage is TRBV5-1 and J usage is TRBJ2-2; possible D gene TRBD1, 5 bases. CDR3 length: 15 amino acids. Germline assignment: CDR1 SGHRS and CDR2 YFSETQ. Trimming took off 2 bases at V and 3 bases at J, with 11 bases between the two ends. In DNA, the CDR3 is TGCGCCAGCAGCTTTGGGCCAGGGTACACCGGGGAGCTGTTTTTT. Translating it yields CASSFGPGYTGELFF.

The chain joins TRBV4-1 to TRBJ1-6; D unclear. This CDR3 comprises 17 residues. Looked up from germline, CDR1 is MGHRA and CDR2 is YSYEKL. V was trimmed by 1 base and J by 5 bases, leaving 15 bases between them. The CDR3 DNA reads TGCGCCAGCAGCCAAGCCTGGGCCGAGACTAATAATTCACCCCTCCACTTT. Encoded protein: CASSQAWAETNNSPLHF.

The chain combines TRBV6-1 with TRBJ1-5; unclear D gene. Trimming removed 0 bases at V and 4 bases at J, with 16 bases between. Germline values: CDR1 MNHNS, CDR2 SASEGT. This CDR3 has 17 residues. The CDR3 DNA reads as TGTGCCAGCAGTGAAGCGGCCTGGGGAGGGATAAATCAGCCCCAGCATTTT. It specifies CASSEAAWGGINQPQHF.

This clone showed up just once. The CDR3 DNA is TGTGCCAGTAGTTCTCCCTACGAGCAGTACTTC. This gives the protein CASSSPYEQYF. The rearrangement joins TRBV19 to TRBJ2-7; D is uncertain. Germline V gives CDR1 LNHDA, CDR2 SQIVND (reference sequence). V was clipped by 5 bases and J by 2 bases, with 4 bases between them. The CDR3 sequence is 11 residues long.

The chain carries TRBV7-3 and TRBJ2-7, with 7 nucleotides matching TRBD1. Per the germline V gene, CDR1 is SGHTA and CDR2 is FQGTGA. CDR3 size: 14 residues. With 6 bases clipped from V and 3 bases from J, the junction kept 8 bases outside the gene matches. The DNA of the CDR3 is TGTGCCAGCAGTCGCCAAACAGGGGACTACGAGCAGTACTTC. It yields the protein CASSRQTGDYEQYF.